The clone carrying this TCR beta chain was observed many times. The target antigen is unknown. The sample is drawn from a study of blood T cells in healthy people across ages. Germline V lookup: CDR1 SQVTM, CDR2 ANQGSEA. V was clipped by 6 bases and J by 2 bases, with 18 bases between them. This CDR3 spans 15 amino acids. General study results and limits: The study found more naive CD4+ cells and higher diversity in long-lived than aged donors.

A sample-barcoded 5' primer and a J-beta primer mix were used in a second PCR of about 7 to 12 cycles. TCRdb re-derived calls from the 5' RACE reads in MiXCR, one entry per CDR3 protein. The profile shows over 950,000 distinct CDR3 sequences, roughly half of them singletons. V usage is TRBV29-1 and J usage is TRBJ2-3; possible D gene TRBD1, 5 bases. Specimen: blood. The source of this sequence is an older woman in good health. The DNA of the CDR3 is TGCAGCGTCCGCTCCTACAGGTCGTCCACAGATACGCAGTATTTT. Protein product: CSVRSYRSSTDTQYF.